This T cell receptor beta chain appears in the sequencing data of a study of post-analysis software for immune sequencing data. In regard to this clonotype: No antigen is known for it.

Study observations and caveats: By F measure, strong co-clustering occurred among samples prepared in the same batch. Controls had significantly higher normalized Chao1 diversity than multiple sclerosis patients. Five TRBV segments were more frequent in patients than controls; TRBV5-6, TRBV5-1 and TRBV20-1 belonged to this group.

Trimming removed 6 bases from V and 4 bases from J, with 15 bases in between. This CDR3 comprises 13 residues. From germline, CDR1 is SQVTM and CDR2 ANQGSEA. TCR beta libraries were prepared from cDNA with unique molecular identifiers. Input of roughly 0.9 to 11 million T cells yielded 450,000 to 550,000 cDNA molecules. TCRdb reanalysed the PCR reads using MiXCR and keeps one entry per CDR3 protein. This table has about 770,000 distinct CDR3 sequences, 40% to 55% appearing once. The sample comprised blood. The chain uses TRBV29-1 and TRBJ1-2, with D possibly being TRBD1 (5 bases). The clonotype was recovered from a girl aged 5-17 years with multiple sclerosis. The CDR3: CSVLARAGYGYTF. For the CDR3, the DNA is TGCAGCGTCCTCGCCAGGGCCGGCTATGGCTACACCTTC.